This entry lists 23 T cell receptor beta chains sequenced from one sample in a study of cytomegalovirus exposure and HLA in healthy donors. The PCR was carried out with 60 Vbeta primers and 13 Jbeta primers. Produced via immunoSEQ multiplex PCR; TCRdb's table is partial and in-frame only. The sample's table shows tens of thousands of clones. The sample taken for sequencing was PBMCs. The receptors derive from a female donor in good health and CMV-seronegative.

The chain has TRBV6-5 and TRBJ1-2; no firm D call. Trimming took off 0 bases at V and 7 bases at J, with 15 bases between the two ends. CDR1 and CDR2 from the germline V gene are MNHEY and SVGAGI. This CDR3 contains 15 residues. In DNA form, the CDR3 reads TGTGCCAGCAGTTACTCCTACAGCCGGCACGGTGGCTACACCTTC. This sequence encodes CASSYSYSRHGGYTF.

The rearrangement links TRBV6-5 to TRBJ1-6; 7 bases fit TRBD1. This CDR3 comprises 15 residues. CDR1 is MNHEY, CDR2 SVGAGI, per germline. The J segment lost 13 bases and the V segment lost 5 bases, leaving 14 bases of the junction unmatched. CDR3 in amino acids: CASSPQTGKAAPLHF. The CDR3 region has the DNA TGTGCCAGCAGTCCCCAGACAGGGAAGGCGGCGCCCCTCCACTTT.

The V call is TRBV18, the J call TRBJ1-5; a possible D gene is TRBD1 (5 bases). Germline V gene sequence: CDR1 KGHSH, CDR2 LQKENI. CDR3 length: 14 amino acids. V dropped 10 bases and J dropped 0 bases, with 13 bases sitting between them. The CDR3 DNA sequence: TGTGCCACCCCCAGGGAATATAGCAATCAGCCCCAGCATTTT. Its translation: CATPREYSNQPQHF.

The CDR3 is CASRTGIYSNQPQHF. CDR3 DNA sequence: TGTGCCAGCAGGACAGGGATATATAGCAATCAGCCCCAGCATTTT. The chain uses TRBV28 and TRBJ1-5; TRBD1 agrees at 7 bases. V lost 6 bases and J lost 0; bases outside the gene matches: 5. Germline-derived CDR1 and CDR2 are MDHEN and SYDVKM. The CDR3 consists of 15 residues.

This sequence joins TRBV5-1 and TRBJ1-6; possible D gene TRBD1, 6 bases. V lost 10 bases, J lost 0 bases, and 23 bases lay in between. CDR3 length: 18 residues. The germline CDR1 and CDR2 sequences are SGHRS and YFSETQ. CDR3 sequence: CAPRLDSPPSSYNSPLHF. The CDR3, as DNA: TGCGCCCCCAGGCTGGACAGCCCTCCGAGCTCCTATAATTCACCCCTCCACTTT. The full variable domain, completed using reference TRBV5-1 and TRBJ1-6, is KAGVTQTPRYLIKTRGQQVTLSCSPISGHRSVSWYQQTPGQGLQFLFEYFSETQRNKGNFPGRFSGRQFSNSRSEMNVSTLELGDSALYLCAPRLDSPPSSYNSPLHFGNGTRLTVT.

The chain carries TRBV19 and TRBJ2-5; 7 bases agree with TRBD2. The ends lost 1 base at V and 5 bases at J; junction bases unmatched: 4. Per the germline V gene, CDR1 is LNHDA and CDR2 is SQIVND (reference sequence). CDR3 length equals 14 residues. The CDR3 region is CASSIGGGYETQYF. The CDR3 DNA follows: TGTGCCAGTAGTATAGGGGGGGGTTATGAGACCCAGTACTTC.

This sequence joins TRBV18 and TRBJ2-5; no firm D call. The better agreement between TRBJ2-7 and the DNA end casts doubt on the J call. Germline CDR1 and CDR2: KGHSH and LQKENI. The CDR3 is 14 residues long. The CDR3 sequence: CASSPSRGIYEQYF. CDR3 sequence (DNA): TGTGCCAGCTCACCCTCCCGAGGTATATACGAGCAGTACTTC.

The V call is TRBV5-1, the J call TRBJ1-5; 7 bases are shared with TRBD1. Germline CDR1 is SGHRS and CDR2 is YFSETQ. The CDR3 extends over 14 amino acids. With V trimmed by 4 bases and J by 4 bases, 5 bases remained unmatched. The CDR3 loop is CASSLTGINQPQHF. The CDR3 region has the DNA TGCGCCAGCAGCCTGACAGGGATTAATCAGCCCCAGCATTTT. Filled out from reference TRBV5-1 and TRBJ1-5, the complete variable domain reads KAGVTQTPRYLIKTRGQQVTLSCSPISGHRSVSWYQQTPGQGLQFLFEYFSETQRNKGNFPGRFSGRQFSNSRSEMNVSTLELGDSALYLCASSLTGINQPQHFGDGTRLSIL.

The V gene is TRBV14, the J gene TRBJ1-2; D gene unclear. Germline CDR1 is SGHDN and CDR2 is FVKESK. The V end was cut by 1 base, the J end by 6 bases, with 9 bases between. The CDR3 covers 13 residues. CDR3 DNA: TGTGCCAGCAGCCAAGTGACAAAGGATGGCTACACCTTC. Translated: CASSQVTKDGYTF.

The V gene is TRBV2, the J gene TRBJ2-1, with TRBD2 identical over 14 bases. Trimming at V came to 8 bases and at J to 0 bases, leaving 6 bases not matched to a gene. Germline V gene lookup returns CDR1 SNHLY and CDR2 FYNNEI. The CDR3 totals 17 residues. The CDR3 sequence: CASSRLAGGYSYNEQFF. CDR3 nucleotides: TGTGCCAGCTCGAGACTAGCGGGGGGGTACTCCTACAATGAGCAGTTCTTC.

The chain employs TRBV6-4 and TRBJ1-2; D unclear. CDR1 and CDR2 from the germline V gene are MRHNA and SNTAGT. V was shortened by 6 bases and J by 7 bases, with 24 bases between the two germline ends. This CDR3 is built from 16 residues. This CDR3 reads CASRASHGGSLAGYTF. DNA of the CDR3: TGTGCCAGCAGGGCCTCGCATGGAGGCTCCCTGGCTGGCTACACCTTC.

The chain recombines TRBV11-3 with TRBJ2-3, with D uncertain. In germline, CDR1 is SGHNT, CDR2 YENEEA. This CDR3 spans 16 amino acids. V was cut by 1 base and J by 2 bases, with 13 bases left in between. CDR3 sequence reads: CASSLAVAEYTDTQYF. In nucleotides, the CDR3 is TGTGCCAGCAGCTTAGCTGTAGCCGAGTACACAGATACGCAGTATTTT. The full variable domain, its missing parts supplied by reference TRBV11-3 and TRBJ2-3, is EAGVVQSPRYKIIEKKQPVAFWCNPISGHNTLYWYLQNLGQGPELLIRYENEEAVDDSQLPKDRFSAERLKGVDSTLKIQPAELGDSAVYLCASSLAVAEYTDTQYFGPGTRLTVL.

CDR3 in amino acids: CASSVSGGSGNTIYF. In DNA form, the CDR3 reads TGTGCCAGCAGCGTCTCCGGGGGCTCTGGAAACACCATATATTTT. This rearrangement joins TRBV7-3 to TRBJ1-3; D might be TRBD1 (5 bases). The CDR3 spans 15 residues. Trimming removed 5 bases from V and 0 bases from J, with 11 bases in between. Germline-derived CDR1 and CDR2 are SGHTA and FQGTGA. The full variable domain, completed using reference TRBV7-3 and TRBJ1-3, is GAGVSQTPSNKVTEKGKYVELRCDPISGHTALYWYRQSLGQGPEFLIYFQGTGAADDSGLPNDRFFAVRPEGSVSTLKIQRTERGDSAVYLCASSVSGGSGNTIYFGEGSWLTVV.

V gene TRBV10-3 combines with J gene TRBJ2-7; TRBD1 aligns across 8 bases. Germline CDR1 ENHRY, CDR2 SYGVKD. This CDR3 has 14 residues. The junction had 3 bases not matched to a gene; V was cut back by 4 bases and J by 1 base. DNA of the CDR3: TGTGCCATCAGTGGGACAGGGAGGTCCTACGAGCAGTACTTC. Translation: CAISGTGRSYEQYF.

J is TRBJ2-5 and V is TRBV28; D possibly corresponds to TRBD1 (6 bases). The DNA end is more similar to TRBJ2-7, so the J call may be wrong. The length of the CDR3 is 12 residues. Germline CDR1 reads MDHEN; CDR2 reads SYDVKM. The CDR3, as DNA: TGTGCCAGCAGACAACAGGGCTACGAGCAGTACTTC. This codes for CASRQQGYEQYF.

The chain employs TRBV5-1 and TRBJ2-1; 9 bases are shared with TRBD1. The CDR3 runs 15 residues. Germline assignment: CDR1 SGHRS and CDR2 YFSETQ. V gave up 3 bases and J gave up 10 bases; unmatched junction bases: 11. CDR3 amino acids: CASSWGDRESREQFF. The CDR3 coding sequence is TGCGCCAGCAGCTGGGGGGACAGGGAATCTCGGGAGCAGTTCTTC.

The chain is built from TRBV7-2 and TRBJ2-5; TRBD2 might be the D (5 bases). Germline V gene lookup returns CDR1 SGHTA and CDR2 FQGNSA. Trimming left V 1 base short and J 1 base short, with 10 bases between. The CDR3 totals 15 residues. Here the CDR3 reads CASSLVRALQETQYF. The CDR3 nucleotides read TGTGCCAGCAGCTTAGTGAGGGCACTCCAAGAGACCCAGTACTTC.

The chain links TRBV6-4 to TRBJ2-5; 9 bases fit TRBD1. J lost 4 bases, V lost 7 bases, and 10 bases had no gene match. This CDR3 spans 15 amino acids. Germline V gene data show CDR1 as MRHNA and CDR2 as SNTAGT. Written as DNA, the CDR3 is TGTGCCAGCAAGGGCCACAGGGGGCGCTCAGAGACCCAGTACTTC. Translated, it gives CASKGHRGRSETQYF.

The chain uses TRBV2 and TRBJ1-6; 7 bases map to TRBD1. J gave up 7 bases and V 4 bases, and 4 bases lay outside the gene matches. Looked up from germline, CDR1 is SNHLY and CDR2 is FYNNEI. CDR3 length: 14 residues. The DNA for the CDR3 is TGTGCCAGCAGTGTGGGACAGACCAATTCACCCCTCCACTTT. Amino acids: CASSVGQTNSPLHF. Complete variable domain (other parts from reference TRBV2 and TRBJ1-6): EPEVTQTPSHQVTQMGQEVILRCVPISNHLYFYWYRQILGQKVEFLVSFYNNEISEKSEIFDDQFSVERPDGSNFTLKIRSTKLEDSAMYFCASSVGQTNSPLHFGNGTRLTVT.

The chain combines TRBV28 with TRBJ2-3; TRBD2 is a possible D gene (7 bases). Trimming left V 9 bases short and J 4 bases short, with 17 bases between. Germline V gene lookup returns CDR1 MDHEN and CDR2 SYDVKM. This CDR3 spans 14 amino acids. The CDR3 sequence: CASSGGGLSDTQYF. The CDR3 DNA reads as TGTGCCAGTTCTGGGGGGGGCTTATCAGATACGCAGTATTTT.

The chain employs TRBV4-1 and TRBJ2-3, with 7 bases lining up with TRBD2. Trimming took 0 bases from V and 0 from J; bases not matched to a gene: 6. This CDR3 has 17 amino acids. CDR1 is MGHRA and CDR2 is YSYEKL in the germline V gene. In DNA form, the CDR3 reads TGCGCCAGCAGCCAAGATCAGCGGGGTGTCAGCACAGATACGCAGTATTTT. Translation gives CASSQDQRGVSTDTQYF.

The CDR3 nucleotides read TGCGCCAGCAGTGCGACACTAGTTCACGAGCAGTACTTC. This sequence encodes CASSATLVHEQYF. The chain links TRBV10-1 to TRBJ2-7; perhaps TRBD2 as D (5 bases). The CDR3 extends over 13 amino acids. V was trimmed by 4 bases and J by 5 bases, leaving 12 bases between them. CDR1 is WNHNN and CDR2 is SYGVQD in the germline V gene (reference sequence).

The V and J genes are TRBV2 and TRBJ2-7, with D possibly being TRBD1 (5 bases). Per the germline V gene, CDR1 is SNHLY and CDR2 is FYNNEI. The V end lost 1 base, the J end lost 4 bases, and 8 bases lay between the germline ends. CDR3 length: 13 amino acids. The CDR3 DNA is TGTGCCAGCAGTGAAGAGACAGCTTACGAGCAGTACTTC. It specifies CASSEETAYEQYF.